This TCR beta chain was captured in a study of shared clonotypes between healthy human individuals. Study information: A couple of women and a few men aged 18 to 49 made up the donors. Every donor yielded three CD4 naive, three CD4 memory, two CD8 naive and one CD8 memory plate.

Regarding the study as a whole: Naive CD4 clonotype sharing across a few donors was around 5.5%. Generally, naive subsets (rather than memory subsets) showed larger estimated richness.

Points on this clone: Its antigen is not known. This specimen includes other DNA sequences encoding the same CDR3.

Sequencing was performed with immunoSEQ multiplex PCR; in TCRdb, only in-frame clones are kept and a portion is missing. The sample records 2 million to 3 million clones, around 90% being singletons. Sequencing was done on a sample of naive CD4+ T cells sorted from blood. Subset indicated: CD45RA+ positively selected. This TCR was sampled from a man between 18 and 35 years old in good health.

CDR3 coding DNA: TGTGCCATCACCCCCGGACAGGGGAACACTGAAGCTTTCTTT. This sequence encodes CAITPGQGNTEAFF. The chain is built from TRBV10-3 and TRBJ1-1; 8 bases agree with TRBD1. The CDR3 totals 14 residues. Germline CDR1 ENHRY, CDR2 SYGVKD. J gave up 1 base and V 7 bases, and 5 bases lay outside the gene matches.